A selection of T cell receptor beta chains follows, all from one sample in a study of shared clonotypes between healthy human individuals. This table comes from immunoSEQ multiplex PCR, and its TCRdb copy is limited to in-frame clones, with some not included. The sample gives under 600,000 clones, 75% to 80% of which show up once; 9.5% to 15% is in the top ten. Material for sequencing was PBMCs. The origin of the receptors is a middle-aged woman in good health. Some clones in this sample may be carry-over from other donors' samples. Each CDR3 is given with its conserved first and last residue. A D gene is named only where the DNA matches it firmly. Only some rows state a clone size, as once, few, many or a class for expanded clones.

D	size	V	J	CDR3	DNA
NA	NA	TRBV4-3	TRBJ1-6	CASSQELQGVWNSPLHF	TGCGCCAGCAGCCAAGAGTTACAGGGAGTGTGGAATTCACCCCTCCACTTT
TRBD2	NA	TRBV7-8	TRBJ2-7	CASSSGLAGVEQYF	TGTGCCAGCAGCTCGGGACTAGCGGGAGTAGAGCAGTACTTC
NA	NA	TRBV5-6	TRBJ2-2	CASSLLSGELFF	TGTGCCAGCAGCTTGTTATCCGGGGAGCTGTTTTTT
TRBD2	once	TRBV30	TRBJ2-7	CACEREGLGEQYF	TGTGCCTGTGAGCGGGAGGGCCTCGGCGAGCAGTACTTC
NA	NA	TRBV6-6	TRBJ2-7	CASSPGTYEQYF	TGTGCCAGCAGTCCCGGGACATACGAGCAGTACTTC
TRBD1	NA	TRBV12-5	TRBJ2-1	CASGPDRVSSYNEQFF	TGTGCTAGTGGCCCCGACAGGGTTAGCTCCTACAATGAGCAGTTCTTC
NA	NA	TRBV6-1	TRBJ2-7	CASSPSGYEQYF	TGTGCCAGCAGCCCATCCGGTTACGAGCAGTACTTC
TRBD2	NA	TRBV28	TRBJ2-7	CASSLGGTSGTYEQYF	TGTGCCAGCAGTTTGGGTGGGACTAGCGGAACCTACGAGCAGTACTTC
NA	NA	TRBV12-5	TRBJ2-1	CASGPGAGGNEQFF	TGTGCTAGTGGGCCCGGGGCTGGTGGCAATGAGCAGTTCTTC
NA	NA	TRBV30	TRBJ2-3	CAWSVPEGMDTQYF	TGTGCCTGGAGTGTTCCGGAGGGCATGGATACGCAGTATTTT
NA	NA	TRBV6-4	TRBJ1-4	CASSARPPNEKLFF	TGTGCCAGCAGTGCAAGACCCCCTAATGAAAAACTGTTTTTT
NA	NA	TRBV2	TRBJ2-1	CATQISPYNEQFF	TGTGCCACACAGATATCTCCCTACAATGAGCAGTTCTTC
NA	NA	TRBV6-1	TRBJ1-2	CASTSLGYGYTF	TGTGCCAGCACCAGCCTGGGGTATGGCTACACCTTC
NA	NA	TRBV7-9	TRBJ2-7	CASSTLSYEQYF	TGTGCCAGCAGCACCCTATCGTACGAGCAGTACTTC
TRBD2	NA	TRBV6-1	TRBJ2-1	CASSGSAGVDEQFF	TGTGCCAGCAGTGGGTCAGCGGGAGTGGATGAGCAGTTCTTC
NA	few	TRBV27	TRBJ1-2	CASSLSRTNYGYTF	TGTGCCAGCAGTTTATCTAGGACTAACTATGGCTACACCTTC
NA	NA	TRBV11-3	TRBJ2-3	CASSPREGTDTQYF	TGTGCCAGCAGCCCGAGAGAGGGCACAGATACGCAGTATTTT
NA	NA	TRBV6-5	TRBJ1-1	CASSPMGFWNTEAFF	TGTGCCAGCAGTCCCATGGGGTTCTGGAACACTGAAGCTTTCTTT
NA	NA	TRBV7-3	TRBJ2-5	CASSLIGGVETQYF	TGTGCCAGCAGCTTAATTGGGGGAGTGGAGACCCAGTACTTC
NA	NA	TRBV9	TRBJ2-7	CASSGIQGYPREQYF	TGTGCCAGCAGCGGAATACAGGGATACCCTAGGGAGCAGTACTTC
TRBD2	NA	TRBV5-4	TRBJ2-7	CASSSGSGLAWNEQYF	TGTGCCAGCAGCTCAGGGTCGGGACTAGCGTGGAACGAGCAGTACTTC
NA	NA	TRBV18	TRBJ1-1	CASSPTGPTEAFF	TGTGCCAGCTCCCCCACGGGGCCCACTGAAGCTTTCTTT
NA	NA	TRBV5-1	TRBJ2-2	CASSLEGYGHGELFF	TGCGCCAGCAGCTTGGAGGGGTACGGGCACGGGGAGCTGTTTTTT
NA	NA	TRBV5-1	TRBJ1-4	CASSLGGGVKLFF	TGCGCCAGCAGCTTGGGCGGGGGTGTAAAACTGTTTTTT